One and the same sample provided the 14 T cell receptor beta chains below, sequenced in a study of blood T cell repertoires in COVID-19. Clones were sequenced by immunoSEQ multiplex PCR, and TCRdb holds only the in-frame ones, with some missing. The sample has roughly 180,000 clones, about four fifths seen once. The sample comprised peripheral blood. These receptor sequences come from a man in his forties who had recovered from COVID-19.

The chain is built from TRBV29-1 and TRBJ2-7, with D possibly being TRBD1 (6 bases). CDR3 length: 15 amino acids. V was shortened by 3 bases and J by 3 bases, with 18 bases between the two germline ends. Per germline, CDR1 SQVTM and CDR2 ANQGSEA. The CDR3 protein is CSVESGPRDNYEQYF. CDR3 DNA: TGCAGCGTTGAGAGCGGCCCCCGGGACAACTACGAGCAGTACTTC.

The chain joins TRBV6-2 or TRBV6-3 to TRBJ2-7; D is possibly TRBD2 (5 bases). Germline V CDR1 and CDR2: MNHEY, SVGEGT. Trimming cost V 2 bases and J 5 bases, with 7 bases left between them. The CDR3 runs 12 residues. The CDR3: CASSYGRHEQYF. CDR3 nucleotides: TGTGCCAGCAGTTACGGGAGACACGAGCAGTACTTC.

The chain has TRBV7-2 and TRBJ2-1, with TRBD1 identical over 9 bases. Trimming cost V 2 bases and J 9 bases; bases outside gene matches: 14. The CDR3 is 17 amino acids. Per the germline V gene, CDR1 is SGHTA and CDR2 is FQGNSA. The CDR3 DNA reads as TGTGCCAGCAGCTTAAATCCTCACAGGGGGCTAGAGGTTGAGCAGTTCTTC. Amino acid sequence: CASSLNPHRGLEVEQFF.

The V call is TRBV24-1, the J call TRBJ1-1; no clear D gene. Germline-derived CDR1 and CDR2 are KGHDR and SFDVKD. Trimming removed 4 bases from V and 3 bases from J, with 5 bases in between. CDR3 size: 12 residues. The DNA for the CDR3 is TGTGCCACCAGTGAGTCCGACACTGAAGCTTTCTTT. Amino acid sequence: CATSESDTEAFF.

The chain joins TRBV7-6 to TRBJ1-4; D remains unclear. V was cut by 6 bases and J by 5 bases, with 16 bases left in between. Germline values: CDR1 SGHVS, CDR2 FNYEAQ. The CDR3 runs to 15 residues. The CDR3 region is CASSYSTGRNEKLFF. The CDR3 nucleotides read TGTGCCAGCAGTTACAGTACTGGGAGAAATGAAAAACTGTTTTTT.

CDR3 sequence: CASSIGQGGQPQHF. The CDR3 DNA is TGCGCCAGCAGCATCGGACAGGGAGGGCAGCCCCAGCATTTT. The chain uses TRBV5-1 and TRBJ1-5; 8 bases fit TRBD1. V lost 4 bases, J lost 7 bases, and 7 bases stayed unmatched. There are 14 residues in the CDR3. Germline loops: CDR1 SGHRS, CDR2 YFSETQ. Using reference TRBV5-1 and TRBJ1-5 for the parts outside the CDR3, the full variable domain is KAGVTQTPRYLIKTRGQQVTLSCSPISGHRSVSWYQQTPGQGLQFLFEYFSETQRNKGNFPGRFSGRQFSNSRSEMNVSTLELGDSALYLCASSIGQGGQPQHFGDGTRLSIL.

The chain has TRBV7-9 and TRBJ1-2; 7 nucleotides match TRBD1. Germline CDR1 is SEHNR and CDR2 is FQNEAQ (reference sequence). The CDR3 is 16 amino acids. V lost 1 base to trimming and J lost 4 bases; unmatched junction nucleotides: 9. The CDR3 loop reads CASSLEGAGVAYGYTF. The CDR3 DNA reads as TGTGCCAGCAGCTTAGAGGGGGCAGGGGTCGCCTATGGCTACACCTTC.

This chain joins TRBV9 and TRBJ2-1; D gene ambiguous. CDR3 length: 13 residues. V lost 0 bases, J lost 7 bases, and 8 bases lay in between. Germline V CDR1 and CDR2: SGDLS, YYNGEE. The CDR3 spells CASSVAQLNEQFF. The CDR3 DNA sequence: TGTGCCAGCAGCGTAGCTCAACTAAATGAGCAGTTCTTC.

V is TRBV6-5 and J is TRBJ2-7; a weak D match, TRBD2 (6 bases). The CDR3 covers 15 residues. From germline, CDR1 is MNHEY and CDR2 SVGAGI. V lost 7 bases and J 2 bases, leaving 18 bases between the germline ends. The CDR3 DNA is TGTGCCAGCATAGTGAGACACGGGGGTCCCTACGAGCAGTACTTC. This translates into CASIVRHGGPYEQYF.

The sample holds one count of this clone. The chain uses TRBV29-1 and TRBJ1-6; D might be TRBD1 (6 bases). In germline, CDR1 is SQVTM, CDR2 ANQGSEA. The CDR3 extends over 13 amino acids. V was shortened by 6 bases and J by 6 bases, with 12 bases between the two germline ends. CDR3 amino acids: CSVGDIPNSPLHF. CDR3 DNA: TGCAGCGTCGGGGACATCCCTAATTCACCCCTCCACTTT.

The chain uses TRBV7-9 and TRBJ1-4; no clear D. CDR1 and CDR2 (germline): SEHNR, FQNEAQ (reference sequence). With 2 bases removed from V and 0 bases from J, the gap between germline ends came to 7 bases. The CDR3 covers 15 residues. Written as DNA, the CDR3 is TGTGCCAGCAGCTTAACAGAAACAACTAATGAAAAACTGTTTTTT. As protein: CASSLTETTNEKLFF.

The gene calls are TRBV6-2 or TRBV6-3 and TRBJ2-1; D unresolved. The V gene lost 0 bases and the J gene lost 5 bases, with 8 bases spanning the gap. The CDR3 contains 14 residues. The germline CDR1 and CDR2 sequences are MNHEY and SVGEGT. The CDR3 loop is CASSYSGRHNEQFF. The CDR3 DNA follows: TGTGCCAGCAGTTACTCGGGCCGCCACAATGAGCAGTTCTTC.

This sequence joins TRBV18 and TRBJ2-7, with TRBD1 identical over 7 bases. This CDR3 comprises 14 residues. Germline lookup yields CDR1 KGHSH and CDR2 LQKENI. Trimming cost V 4 bases and J 0 bases; bases outside gene matches: 3. The CDR3 nucleotides are TGTGCCAGCTCACTCCGGGACAGCTCCTACGAGCAGTACTTC. This sequence encodes CASSLRDSSYEQYF.

This chain links TRBV14 with TRBJ2-3; 8 nucleotides align to TRBD2. Germline lookup yields CDR1 SGHDN and CDR2 FVKESK. V dropped 2 bases and J dropped 0; count of bases not matched to a gene: 4. This CDR3 has 16 amino acids. The CDR3 nucleotides read TGTGCCAGCAGCCAAATCACTAGCGGAAGCACAGATACGCAGTATTTT. It codes for CASSQITSGSTDTQYF.